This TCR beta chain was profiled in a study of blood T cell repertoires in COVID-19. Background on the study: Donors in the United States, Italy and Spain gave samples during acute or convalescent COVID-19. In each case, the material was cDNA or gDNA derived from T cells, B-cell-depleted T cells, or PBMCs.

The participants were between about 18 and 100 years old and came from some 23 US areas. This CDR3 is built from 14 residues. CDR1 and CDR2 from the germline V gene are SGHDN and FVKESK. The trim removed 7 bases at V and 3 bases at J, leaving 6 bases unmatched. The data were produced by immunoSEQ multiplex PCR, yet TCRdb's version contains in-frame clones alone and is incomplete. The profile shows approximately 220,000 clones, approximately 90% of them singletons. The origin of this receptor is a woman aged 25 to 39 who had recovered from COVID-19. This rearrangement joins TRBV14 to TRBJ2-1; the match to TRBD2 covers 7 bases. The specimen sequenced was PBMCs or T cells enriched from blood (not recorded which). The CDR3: CASKIKRGYNEQFF. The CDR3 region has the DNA TGTGCCAGCAAAATTAAGCGGGGCTACAATGAGCAGTTCTTC.